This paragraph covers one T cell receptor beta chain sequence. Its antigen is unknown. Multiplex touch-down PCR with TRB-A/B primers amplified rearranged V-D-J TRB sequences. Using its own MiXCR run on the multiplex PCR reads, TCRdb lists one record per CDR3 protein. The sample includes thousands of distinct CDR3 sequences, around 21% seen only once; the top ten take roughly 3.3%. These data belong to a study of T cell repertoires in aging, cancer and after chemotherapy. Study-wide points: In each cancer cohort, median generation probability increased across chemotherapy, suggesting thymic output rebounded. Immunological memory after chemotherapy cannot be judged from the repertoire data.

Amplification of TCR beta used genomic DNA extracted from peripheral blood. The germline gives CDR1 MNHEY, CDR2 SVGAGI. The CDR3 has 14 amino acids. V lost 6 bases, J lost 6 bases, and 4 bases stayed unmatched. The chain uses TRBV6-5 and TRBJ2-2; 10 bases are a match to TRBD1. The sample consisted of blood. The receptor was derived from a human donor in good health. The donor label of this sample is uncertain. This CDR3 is CASRRTGGAGELFF. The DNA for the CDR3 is TGTGCCAGCAGACGGACAGGGGGAGCCGGGGAGCTGTTTTTT.